A selection of T cell receptor beta chains follows, all from one sample in a study of CD8 T cells in Susac syndrome. TCRdb re-called the immunoSEQ multiplex PCR reads with MiXCR, one entry per CDR3 protein. Here the sample spans 180,000 or so distinct CDR3 sequences, 90% to 95% being singletons. The sample comprised CD4+ T cells from PBMCs. The receptors were gathered from a human donor with multiple sclerosis. Both conserved end residues are part of each CDR3.

v_gene	CDR3aa
TRBV30	CAWRRDGTSGFRGPVYTQYF
TRBV12-5	CASGLRLNTGELFF
TRBV14	CASSPGASDTQYF
TRBV4-1	CASSQAVGEGNNEQFF
TRBV30	CAWVNRVGAGETQYF
TRBV29-1	CSVKGQGAGSEQYF
TRBV7-9	CASSSGTGAGEQYF
TRBV5-1	CASSASHGGRNIQYF
TRBV27	CASSPGTGDFHTF
TRBV18	CASSGGTGANVLTF
TRBV24-1	CATSEGDRGYEQYF
TRBV5-1	CASSGGDGYNEQFF
TRBV7-9	CASSWTMRDEQFF
TRBV29-1	CSVSPGATEAFF
TRBV20-1	CSALGLAGGQYEQYF
TRBV20-1	CSASPGLDQPQHF
TRBV30	CAWSNSQETQYF